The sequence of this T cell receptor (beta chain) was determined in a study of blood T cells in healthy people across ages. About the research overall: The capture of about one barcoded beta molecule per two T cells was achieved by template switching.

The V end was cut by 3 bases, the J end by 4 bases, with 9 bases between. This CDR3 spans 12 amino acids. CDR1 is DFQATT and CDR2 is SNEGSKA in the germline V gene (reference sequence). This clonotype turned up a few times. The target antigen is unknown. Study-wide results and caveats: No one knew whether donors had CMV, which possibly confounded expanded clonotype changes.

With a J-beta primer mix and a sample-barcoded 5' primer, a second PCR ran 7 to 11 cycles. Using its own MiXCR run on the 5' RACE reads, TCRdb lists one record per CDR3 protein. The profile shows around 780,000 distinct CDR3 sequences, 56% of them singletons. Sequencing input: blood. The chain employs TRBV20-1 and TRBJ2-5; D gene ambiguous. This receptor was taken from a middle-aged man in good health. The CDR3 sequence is CSASNQLETQYF. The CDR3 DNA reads TGCAGTGCTAGCAACCAGCTAGAGACCCAGTACTTC.